The sequence of this TCR beta chain was determined in a study of beta chain features in type 1 diabetes. Broader study findings: Researchers reported that naive, central memory and Treg TCRB repertoires appeared more similar in patients than in healthy donors.

cDNA synthesis used the whole RNA isolate, giving expressed TCRB sequences. Produced via immunoSEQ multiplex PCR; TCRdb's table is partial and in-frame only. Found here are hundreds of thousands of clones, about an eighth of them singletons; the top ten hold 0.045% to 0.06%. V lost 4 bases and J 0 bases, leaving 11 bases between the germline ends. This CDR3 is built from 15 residues. The germline gives CDR1 SGHRS, CDR2 YFSETQ. In regard to this clone: The antigen is undetermined.

Input material: naive CD4+ T cells from blood. This clonotype originated in a woman between 18 and 29 years old in good health. The gene calls are TRBV5-1 and TRBJ1-3; no definite D call. In DNA, the CDR3 is TGCGCCAGCAGCGTGACGGCGAGCTCTGGAAACACCATATATTTT. Its protein product is CASSVTASSGNTIYF.